This record covers a single T cell receptor (beta chain). The sample comes from a study of blood T cell repertoires in COVID-19. On the study more broadly: Spain, Italy and the United States supplied samples that represented acute and convalescent COVID-19.

As originally analysed: Estimates of nucleated cell counts were drawn from the amplification of reference gene primers. Profiled with immunoSEQ multiplex PCR; TCRdb holds only in-frame clones, not every one. V and J calls and clone size are as listed in that table; D and trimming were resolved from the DNA. There are some 270,000 clones in the sample; around 89% occur only once, and approximately 0.84% lies in the top ten. CDR1 is LNHDA, CDR2 SQIVND, per germline (reference sequence). Trimming cost V 1 base and J 4 bases, with 14 bases left between them. CDR3 length: 15 amino acids. This TCR came from a man aged 25 to 40 with acute or convalescent COVID-19. The chain uses TRBV19 and TRBJ2-7; possibly TRBD2 for D (6 bases). Sequenced material: peripheral blood. The CDR3 reads CASSIVGRSAYEQYF. The CDR3 DNA is TGTGCCAGTAGTATAGTTGGGAGGTCAGCGTACGAGCAGTACTTC. Full variable domain (outside the CDR3, taken from reference TRBV19 and TRBJ2-7): DGGITQSPKYLFRKEGQNVTLSCEQNLNHDAMYWYRQDPGQGLRLIYYSQIVNDFQKGDIAEGYSVSREKKESFPLTVTSAQKNPTAFYLCASSIVGRSAYEQYFGPGTRLTVT.